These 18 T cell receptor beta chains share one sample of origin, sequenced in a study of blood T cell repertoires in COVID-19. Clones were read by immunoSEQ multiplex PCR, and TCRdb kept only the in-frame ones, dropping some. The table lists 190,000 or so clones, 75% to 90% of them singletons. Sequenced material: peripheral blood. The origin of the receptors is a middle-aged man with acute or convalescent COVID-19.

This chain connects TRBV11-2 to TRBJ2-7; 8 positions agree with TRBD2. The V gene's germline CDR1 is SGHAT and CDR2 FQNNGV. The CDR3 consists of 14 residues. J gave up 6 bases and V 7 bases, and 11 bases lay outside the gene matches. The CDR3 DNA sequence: TGTGCCAGCACCTCGGGGGGGAGGGGAGGCGAGCAGTACTTC. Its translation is CASTSGGRGGEQYF. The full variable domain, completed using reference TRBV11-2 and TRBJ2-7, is EAGVAQSPRYKIIEKRQSVAFWCNPISGHATLYWYQQILGQGPKLLIQFQNNGVVDDSQLPKDRFSAERLKGVDSTLKIQPAKLEDSAVYLCASTSGGRGGEQYFGPGTRLTVT.

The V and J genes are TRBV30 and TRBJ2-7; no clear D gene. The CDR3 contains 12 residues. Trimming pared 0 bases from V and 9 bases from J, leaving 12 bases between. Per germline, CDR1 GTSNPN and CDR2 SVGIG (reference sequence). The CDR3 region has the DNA TGTGCCTGGAGTGTACCAACCGCCGGGCAGTACTTC. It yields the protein CAWSVPTAGQYF. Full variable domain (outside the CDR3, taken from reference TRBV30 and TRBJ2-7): SQTIHQWPATLVQPVGSPLSLECTVEGTSNPNLYWYRQAAGRGLQLLFYSVGIGQISSEVPQNLSASRPQDRQFILSSKKLLLSDSGFYLCAWSVPTAGQYFGPGTRLTVT.

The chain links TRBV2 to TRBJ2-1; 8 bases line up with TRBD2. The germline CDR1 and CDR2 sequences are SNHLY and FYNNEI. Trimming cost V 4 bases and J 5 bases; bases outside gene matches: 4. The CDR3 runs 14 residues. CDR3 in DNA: TGTGCCAGCAGTGTAATAGCGGGGCACAATGAGCAGTTCTTC. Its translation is CASSVIAGHNEQFF.

For the CDR3, the DNA is TGTGCCAGCAGCTGGACGGTCGCGGGACTCACGAACACCGGGGAGCTGTTTTTT. Amino acid sequence: CASSWTVAGLTNTGELFF. J is TRBJ2-2 and V is TRBV5-5; TRBD2 might be the D (6 bases). Per the germline V gene, CDR1 is SGHKS and CDR2 is YYEKEE (reference sequence). The CDR3 is 18 residues long. V was trimmed by 3 bases and J by 0 bases, leaving 18 bases between them.

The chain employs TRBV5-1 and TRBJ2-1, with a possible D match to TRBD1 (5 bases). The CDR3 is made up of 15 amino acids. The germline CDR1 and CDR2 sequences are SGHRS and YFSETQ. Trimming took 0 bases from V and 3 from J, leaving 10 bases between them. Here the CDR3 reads CASSLEGSHYNEQFF. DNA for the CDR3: TGCGCCAGCAGCTTGGAGGGGTCTCACTACAATGAGCAGTTCTTC. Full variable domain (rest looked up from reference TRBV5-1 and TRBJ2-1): KAGVTQTPRYLIKTRGQQVTLSCSPISGHRSVSWYQQTPGQGLQFLFEYFSETQRNKGNFPGRFSGRQFSNSRSEMNVSTLELGDSALYLCASSLEGSHYNEQFFGPGTRLTVL.

CDR3 nucleotides: TGTGCCAGCAGCTTTGACAGGGGGGCGTCCTATGGCTACACCTTC. It encodes CASSFDRGASYGYTF. The J gene is TRBJ1-2, the V gene TRBV11-2; 9 bases agree with TRBD1. Trimming at V came to 3 bases and at J to 4 bases, leaving 6 bases not matched to a gene. The CDR3 loop spans 15 amino acids. The germline gives CDR1 SGHAT, CDR2 FQNNGV.

CDR3 DNA: TGTGCCAGCAGTTACTCAAAGGGGGCCACTGAAGCTTTCTTT. Translating it yields CASSYSKGATEAFF. J is TRBJ1-1 and V is TRBV6-5; 7 nucleotides match TRBD1. CDR1 and CDR2 from the germline V gene are MNHEY and SVGAGI. The CDR3 is 14 residues long. Unmatched junction bases numbered 2, after V lost 0 bases and J lost 4 bases.

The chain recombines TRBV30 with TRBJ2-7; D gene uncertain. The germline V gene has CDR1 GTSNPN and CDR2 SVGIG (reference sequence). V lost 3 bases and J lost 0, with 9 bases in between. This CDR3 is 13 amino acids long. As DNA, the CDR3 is TGTGCCTGGAGGGGCCCGTCCTCCTACGAGCAGTACTTC. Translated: CAWRGPSSYEQYF.

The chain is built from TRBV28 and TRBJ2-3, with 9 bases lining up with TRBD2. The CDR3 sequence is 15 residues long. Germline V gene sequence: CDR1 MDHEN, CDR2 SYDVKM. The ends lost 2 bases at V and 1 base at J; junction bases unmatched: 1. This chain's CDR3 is CASSLQRGGTDTQYF. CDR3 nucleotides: TGTGCCAGCAGTTTACAGCGGGGGGGCACAGATACGCAGTATTTT.

The CDR3 bases are TGTGCCAGCAGCAGGGGGCGTTCCTCCTACACTGAAGCTTTCTTT. Translation: CASSRGRSSYTEAFF. This chain joins TRBV28 and TRBJ1-1, with 8 nucleotides matching TRBD1. V was clipped by 6 bases and J by 3 bases; unmatched bases: 9. The V gene's germline CDR1 is MDHEN and CDR2 SYDVKM. The CDR3 has 15 residues.

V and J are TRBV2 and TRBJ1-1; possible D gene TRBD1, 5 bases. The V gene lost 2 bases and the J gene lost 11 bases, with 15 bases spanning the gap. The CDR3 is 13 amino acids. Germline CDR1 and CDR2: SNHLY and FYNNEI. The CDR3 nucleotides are TGTGCCAGCAGTGAACGGTGGGGGGTGGCGGCTTTCTTT. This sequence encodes CASSERWGVAAFF.

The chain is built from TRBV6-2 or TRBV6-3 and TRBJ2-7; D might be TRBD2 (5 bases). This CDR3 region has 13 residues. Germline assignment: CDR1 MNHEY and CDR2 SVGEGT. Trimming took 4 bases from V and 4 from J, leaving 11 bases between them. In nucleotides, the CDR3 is TGTGCCAGCAGTTCTTTCCGGGGATACGAGCAGTACTTC. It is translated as CASSSFRGYEQYF.

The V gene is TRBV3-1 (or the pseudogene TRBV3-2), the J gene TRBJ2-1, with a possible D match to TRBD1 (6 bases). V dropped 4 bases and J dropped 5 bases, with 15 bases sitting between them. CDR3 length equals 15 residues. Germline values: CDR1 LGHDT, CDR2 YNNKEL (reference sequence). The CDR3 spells CASSPRQDFNNEQFF. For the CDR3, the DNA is TGTGCCAGCAGCCCTAGACAGGACTTTAACAATGAGCAGTTCTTC.

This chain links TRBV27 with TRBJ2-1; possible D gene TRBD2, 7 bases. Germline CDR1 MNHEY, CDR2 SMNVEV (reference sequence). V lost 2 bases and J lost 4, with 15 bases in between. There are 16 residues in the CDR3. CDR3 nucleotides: TGTGCCAGCAGTTTAGGAGGGGGGGCCTCGTACAATGAGCAGTTCTTC. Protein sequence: CASSLGGGASYNEQFF.

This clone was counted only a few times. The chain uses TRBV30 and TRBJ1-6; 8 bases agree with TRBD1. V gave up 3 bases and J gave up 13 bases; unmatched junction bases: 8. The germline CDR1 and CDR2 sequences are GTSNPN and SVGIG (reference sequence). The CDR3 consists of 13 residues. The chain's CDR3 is CAWRQGEGFPLHF. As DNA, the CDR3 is TGTGCCTGGAGACAGGGGGAAGGGTTCCCCCTCCACTTT.

The chain's CDR3 is CASRPGTSRSAGELFF. The CDR3 DNA reads as TGTGCCAGCAGGCCCGGGACTAGCAGGAGTGCCGGGGAGCTGTTTTTT. The rearrangement uses TRBV2 and TRBJ2-2; 9 nucleotides line up with TRBD2. The length of the CDR3 is 16 residues. Germline CDR1 and CDR2: SNHLY and FYNNEI. Trimming cost V 6 bases and J 6 bases; bases outside gene matches: 11.

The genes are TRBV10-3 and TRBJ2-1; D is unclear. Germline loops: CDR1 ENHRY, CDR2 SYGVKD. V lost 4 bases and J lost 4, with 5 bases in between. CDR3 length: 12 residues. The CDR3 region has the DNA TGTGCCATCAGTGGCGAGTACAATGAGCAGTTCTTC. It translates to CAISGEYNEQFF.

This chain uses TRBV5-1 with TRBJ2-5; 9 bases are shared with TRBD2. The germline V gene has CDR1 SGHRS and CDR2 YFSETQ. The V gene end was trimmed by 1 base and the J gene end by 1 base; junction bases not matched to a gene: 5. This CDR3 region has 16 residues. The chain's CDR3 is CASSLRERGVQETQYF. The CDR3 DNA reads TGCGCCAGCAGCTTGCGAGAGCGGGGGGTCCAAGAGACCCAGTACTTC.